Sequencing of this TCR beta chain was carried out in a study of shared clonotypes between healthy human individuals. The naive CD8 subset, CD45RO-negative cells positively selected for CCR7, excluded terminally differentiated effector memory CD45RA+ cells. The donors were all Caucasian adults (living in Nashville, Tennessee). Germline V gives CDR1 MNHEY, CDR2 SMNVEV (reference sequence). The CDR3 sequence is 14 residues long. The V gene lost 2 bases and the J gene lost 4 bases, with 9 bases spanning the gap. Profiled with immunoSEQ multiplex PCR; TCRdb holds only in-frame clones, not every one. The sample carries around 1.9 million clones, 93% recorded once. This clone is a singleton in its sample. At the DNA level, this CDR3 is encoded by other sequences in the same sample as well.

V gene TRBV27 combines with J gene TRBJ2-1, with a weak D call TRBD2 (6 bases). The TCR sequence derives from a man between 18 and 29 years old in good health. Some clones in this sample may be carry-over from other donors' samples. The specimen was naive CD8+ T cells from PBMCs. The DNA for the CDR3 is TGTGCCAGCAGTTTAGGGCTAGCGTACAATGAGCAGTTCTTC. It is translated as CASSLGLAYNEQFF.